This entry concerns a single T cell receptor (beta chain). What antigen it recognizes has not been identified. Qualities for individual bases were not recorded, and no much larger clone is one base off. Library preparation employed 5' RACE. The run used an Illumina HiSeq 2000. A universal primer binding site was added through template switching, and the final cDNA carried a unique molecular identifier so that TCR cDNA molecules could be counted accurately. Specific primers in the conserved constant-segment region were used to synthesize first-strand cDNA for TCR alpha and beta chains. To control for contamination, each cDNA library was double barcoded with a SMART-Mk sample barcode plus Illumina barcodes. TruSeq adapter sequences along with Illumina sample barcodes were introduced in two successive PCR steps. The Illumina HiSeq platform was used with custom primers to sequence TCR alpha and beta cDNA libraries. The original methods were these. MiGEC processed the raw reads to extract unique molecular identifiers, while MiXCR was used to determine the CDR3 positions. Recombination models were inferred per individual with the repgenHMM and IGoR tools using an EM algorithm. The analysis of shared clonotypes was done with the tcR package in R, with sharing normalized by the product of cloneset sizes. To study raw recombination without the effects of thymic and clonal selection, out-of-frame nonproductive sequences were analyzed. Clones were called with MiXCR by TCRdb after fastp trimmed the public reads at Q25, and only in-frame beta chains were retained. Rows with one shared CDR3 protein collapse into an entry with the most common genes and DNA. TCRdb's processing, not the authors', yielded these V and J calls. This sample holds about 470,000 distinct CDR3 sequences; 20% to 25% were observed only once. The top ten constitute 2.9% of the sample.

This record comes from a study of identical twins listed by TCRdb under 2016. In the study overall: To test whether fetal clonotypes persist, this study deep-sequenced TCR alpha and beta repertoires from monozygotic twins, from unrelated adults of various ages, and from cord blood. To rule out contamination, replicate twin experiments were performed at different times with different library preparation protocols.

Every donor was a healthy Caucasian. The twin cohort comprised three pairs of female monozygotic twins, all aged roughly 18 to 29 years. Positive isolation kits from Invitrogen were used to isolate the CD4+ and CD8+ T cell populations. Broader findings and caveats from the paper: In monozygotic twins, out-of-frame TCR alpha sharing was systematically underestimated by recombination models, although the models agreed with sharing between unrelated individuals. Compared with coincidental sharing between unrelated individuals, out-of-frame TCR alpha sequences shared between twins showed an excess of sequences with low generation probability. Abundant cord blood beta clonotypes had fewer insertions, young adult naive repertoires showed a similar but weaker trend, and memory repertoires showed no such trend. Excess twin sharing in beta out-of-frame sequences was weaker because fewer shared sequences lowered the signal-to-noise ratio. Invariant T cells such as MAIT and iNKT could partly confound zero-insertion analyses, though diverse VJ usage argued against this for most clonotypes. Because the same donors could not be followed over many years, conclusions were based on cross-sectional statistical analysis.

Taken from cysteine to phenylalanine, the CDR3 has 17 residues. The only DNA kept is the CDR3, 51 bases in frame from the first base. V and J are trimmed by 4 bases and 5 bases, and the gene matches miss 12 bases of the junction. CDR1 and CDR2 were assigned from the germline V gene as SGHTA and FQGNSA. Another study also made use of these data, one on T cells expressing NK-cell markers. The second source states: Three sorted T-cell subsets (CD3+CD56+NKG2C+, CD3+CD56+NKG2C- and CD3+CD56-NKG2C+) from several donors had their TCR beta-chain repertoires profiled. Of the eight sequenced donors, seven were found to be HCMV-seropositive and one was found to be HCMV-seronegative. To restrict sorting to alphabetaTCR-expressing T cells, an anti-gammadeltaTCR antibody was added in several experiments. For five or six donors, the dominant CD3+CD56+NKG2C+ clonotypes were among the top 10 CD8+ clonotypes and accounted for roughly 1.0-7.5% of CD8+ T cells. Those dominant clonotypes were again the most abundant among CD3+CD56-NKG2C+ cells in several donors, at roughly 25-60.1%. It remained unclear whether the expanded NKG2C-expressing T cell clones were specific for HCMV antigens. The eight sequenced donors were randomly selected healthy volunteers, three men and five women. HCMV-specific IgG was detected in serum with a commercial ELISA kit to determine HCMV serostatus. MIGEC was used to demultiplex reads and group the reads by UMI, and MiTCR was used to assemble and quantify clonotypes. Only TCR cDNA sequences supported by at least two reads were kept to exclude erroneous sequences. Downstream repertoire analysis used the tcR package, and clonotypes were matched across fractions by CDR3 nucleotide sequence plus V segment. VDJmatch was used to annotate antigen specificity against VDJdb, with one amino acid substitution in CDR3 permitted.

The chain joins TRBV7-2 to TRBJ2-1; 9 bases in the middle match TRBD2. Sequencing input: CD4+ T cells sorted from blood. The sequence was obtained from a woman between 18 and 30 years old in good health. The CDR3 region reads CASSSVGGAGGHNEQFF. The DNA sequence is TGTGCCAGCAGCTCGGTTGGGGGAGCGGGAGGTCACAATGAGCAGTTCTTC.